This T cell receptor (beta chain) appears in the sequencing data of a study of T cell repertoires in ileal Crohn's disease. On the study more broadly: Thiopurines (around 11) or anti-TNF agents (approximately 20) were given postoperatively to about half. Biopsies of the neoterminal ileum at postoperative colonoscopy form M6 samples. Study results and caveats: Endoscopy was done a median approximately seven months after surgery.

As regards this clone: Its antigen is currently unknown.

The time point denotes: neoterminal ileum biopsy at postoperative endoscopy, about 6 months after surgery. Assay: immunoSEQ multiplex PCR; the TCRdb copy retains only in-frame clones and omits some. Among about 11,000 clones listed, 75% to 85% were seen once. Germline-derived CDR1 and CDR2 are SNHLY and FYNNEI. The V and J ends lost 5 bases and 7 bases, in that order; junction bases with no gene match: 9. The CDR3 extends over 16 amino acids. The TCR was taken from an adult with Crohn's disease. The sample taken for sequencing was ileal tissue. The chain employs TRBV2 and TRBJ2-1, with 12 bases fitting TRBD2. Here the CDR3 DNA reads TGTGCCAGCAGTTCTATGACTAGCGGGGGTTTAAATGAGCAGTTCTTC. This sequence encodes CASSSMTSGGLNEQFF.